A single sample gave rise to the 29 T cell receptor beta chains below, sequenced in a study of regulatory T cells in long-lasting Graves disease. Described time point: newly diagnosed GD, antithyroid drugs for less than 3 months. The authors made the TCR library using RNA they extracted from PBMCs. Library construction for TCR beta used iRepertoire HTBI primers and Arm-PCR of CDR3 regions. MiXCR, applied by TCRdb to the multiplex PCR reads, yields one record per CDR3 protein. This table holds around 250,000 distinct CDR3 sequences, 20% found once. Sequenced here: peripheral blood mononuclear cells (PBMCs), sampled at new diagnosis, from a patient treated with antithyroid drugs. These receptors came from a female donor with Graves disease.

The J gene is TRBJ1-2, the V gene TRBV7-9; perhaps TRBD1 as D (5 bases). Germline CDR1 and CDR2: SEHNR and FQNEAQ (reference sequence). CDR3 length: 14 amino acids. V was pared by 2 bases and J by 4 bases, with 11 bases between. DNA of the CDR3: TGTGCCAGCAGCTTATCTGGGACCGGCTATGGCTACACCTTC. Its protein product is CASSLSGTGYGYTF.

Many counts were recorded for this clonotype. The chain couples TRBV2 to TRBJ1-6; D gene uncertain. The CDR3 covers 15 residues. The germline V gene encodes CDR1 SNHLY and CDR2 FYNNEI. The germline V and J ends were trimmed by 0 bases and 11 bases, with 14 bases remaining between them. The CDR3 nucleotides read TGTGCCAGCAGTGAAGCGCAAGGGAGTGGGACACCCCTCCACTTT. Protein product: CASSEAQGSGTPLHF.

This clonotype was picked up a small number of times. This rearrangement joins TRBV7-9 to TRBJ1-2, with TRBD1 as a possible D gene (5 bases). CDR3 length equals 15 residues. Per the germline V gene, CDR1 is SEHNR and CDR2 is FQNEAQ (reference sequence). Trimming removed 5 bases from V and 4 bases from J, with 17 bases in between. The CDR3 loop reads CASSQGLGRSYGYTF. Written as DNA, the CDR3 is TGTGCCAGCAGCCAGGGACTAGGTCGGAGCTATGGCTACACCTTC.

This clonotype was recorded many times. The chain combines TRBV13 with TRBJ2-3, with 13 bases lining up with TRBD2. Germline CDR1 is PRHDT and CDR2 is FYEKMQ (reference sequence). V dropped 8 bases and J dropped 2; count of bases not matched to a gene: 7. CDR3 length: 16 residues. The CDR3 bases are TGTGCCAGCGGACCTGGACTAGCGGGGGCCACAGATACGCAGTATTTT. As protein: CASGPGLAGATDTQYF.

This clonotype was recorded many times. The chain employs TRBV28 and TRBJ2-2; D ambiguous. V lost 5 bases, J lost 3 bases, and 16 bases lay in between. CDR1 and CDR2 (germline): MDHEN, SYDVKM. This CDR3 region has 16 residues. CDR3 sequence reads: CASSPLRAGDTGELFF. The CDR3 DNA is TGTGCCAGCAGTCCCCTCCGAGCAGGAGACACCGGGGAGCTGTTTTTT.

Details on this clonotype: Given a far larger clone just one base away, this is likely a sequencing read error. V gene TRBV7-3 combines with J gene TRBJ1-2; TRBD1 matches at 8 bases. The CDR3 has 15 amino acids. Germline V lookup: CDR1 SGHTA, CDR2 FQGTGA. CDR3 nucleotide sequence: TGTGCCAGCAGCTCACAAAGGACAGGGAACTATAGCTACACCTTC. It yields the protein CASSSQRTGNYSYTF.

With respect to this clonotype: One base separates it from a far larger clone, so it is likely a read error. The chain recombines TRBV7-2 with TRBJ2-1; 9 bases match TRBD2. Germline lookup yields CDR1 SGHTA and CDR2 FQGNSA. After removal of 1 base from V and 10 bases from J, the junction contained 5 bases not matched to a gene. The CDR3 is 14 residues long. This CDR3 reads CASSLVGTSYEQFF. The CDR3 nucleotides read TGTGCCAGCAGCTTAGTTGGGACTAGCTACGAGCAGTTCTTC.

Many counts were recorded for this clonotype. The CDR3 reads CASTPGYRGDEQFF. In DNA form, the CDR3 reads TGTGCCAGCACCCCGGGCTATCGTGGAGATGAGCAGTTCTTC. The chain has TRBV28 and TRBJ2-1; D unclear. The CDR3 has 14 residues. Germline values: CDR1 MDHEN, CDR2 SYDVKM. V dropped 7 bases and J dropped 8 bases, with 18 bases sitting between them.

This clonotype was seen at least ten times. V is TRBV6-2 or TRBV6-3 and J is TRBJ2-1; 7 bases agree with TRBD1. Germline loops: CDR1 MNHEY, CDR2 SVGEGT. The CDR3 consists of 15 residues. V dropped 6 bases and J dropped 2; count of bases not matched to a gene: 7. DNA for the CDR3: TGTGCCAGCAGCGAAAAGGGACAGCCCTACAATGAGCAGTTCTTC. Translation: CASSEKGQPYNEQFF.

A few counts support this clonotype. Written as DNA, the CDR3 is TGTGCCAGCAGCGCCCCACAGGGGTCCAATGAGCAGTTCTTC. Its protein product is CASSAPQGSNEQFF. The rearrangement joins TRBV7-9 to TRBJ2-1; TRBD1 aligns across 7 bases. CDR3 length: 14 amino acids. CDR1 is SEHNR, CDR2 FQNEAQ, per germline (reference sequence). The J segment lost 6 bases and the V segment lost 5 bases, leaving 7 bases of the junction unmatched.

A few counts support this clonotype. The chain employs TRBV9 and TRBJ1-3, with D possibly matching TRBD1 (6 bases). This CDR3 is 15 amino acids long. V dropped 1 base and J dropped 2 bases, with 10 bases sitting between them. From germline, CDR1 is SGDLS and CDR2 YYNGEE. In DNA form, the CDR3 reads TGTGCCAGCAGCGTATATGGACAGCCTGGAAACACCATATATTTT. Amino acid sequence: CASSVYGQPGNTIYF.

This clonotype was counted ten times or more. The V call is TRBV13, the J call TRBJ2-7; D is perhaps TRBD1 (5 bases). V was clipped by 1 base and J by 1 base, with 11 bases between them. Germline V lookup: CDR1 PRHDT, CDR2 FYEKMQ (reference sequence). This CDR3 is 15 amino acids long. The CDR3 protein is CASSLDQGRSYEQYF. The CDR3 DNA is TGTGCCAGCAGCTTAGATCAGGGTAGATCCTACGAGCAGTACTTC.

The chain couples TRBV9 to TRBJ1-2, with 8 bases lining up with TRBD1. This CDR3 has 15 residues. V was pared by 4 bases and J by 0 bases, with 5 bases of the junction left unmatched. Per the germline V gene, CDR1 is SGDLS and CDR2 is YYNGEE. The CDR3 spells CASSIQGAANYGYTF. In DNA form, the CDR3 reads TGTGCCAGCAGCATCCAGGGGGCCGCTAACTATGGCTACACCTTC.

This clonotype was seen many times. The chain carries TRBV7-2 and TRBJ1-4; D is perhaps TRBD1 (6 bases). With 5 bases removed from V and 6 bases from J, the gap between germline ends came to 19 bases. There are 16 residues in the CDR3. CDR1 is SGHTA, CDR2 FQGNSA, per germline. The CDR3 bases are TGTGCCAGCAGCCGCGGGGGAGGACAGAGACATGAAAAACTGTTTTTT. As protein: CASSRGGGQRHEKLFF.

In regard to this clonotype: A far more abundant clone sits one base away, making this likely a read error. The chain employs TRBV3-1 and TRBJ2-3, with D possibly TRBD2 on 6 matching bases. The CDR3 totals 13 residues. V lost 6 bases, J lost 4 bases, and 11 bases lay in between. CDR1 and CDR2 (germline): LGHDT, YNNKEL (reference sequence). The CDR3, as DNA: TGTGCCAGCAGAGGGACTGATCCAGATACGCAGTATTTT. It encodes CASRGTDPDTQYF.

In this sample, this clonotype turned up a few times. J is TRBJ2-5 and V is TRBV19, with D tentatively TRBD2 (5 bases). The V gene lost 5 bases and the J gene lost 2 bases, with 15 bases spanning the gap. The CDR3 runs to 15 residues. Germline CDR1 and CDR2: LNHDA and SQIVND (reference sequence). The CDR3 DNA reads TGTGCCAGTAGTCCCCGTGGACTGTTGCAAGAGACCCAGTACTTC. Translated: CASSPRGLLQETQYF. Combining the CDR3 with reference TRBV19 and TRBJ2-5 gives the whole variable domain DGGITQSPKYLFRKEGQNVTLSCEQNLNHDAMYWYRQDPGQGLRLIYYSQIVNDFQKGDIAEGYSVSREKKESFPLTVTSAQKNPTAFYLCASSPRGLLQETQYFGPGTRLLVL.

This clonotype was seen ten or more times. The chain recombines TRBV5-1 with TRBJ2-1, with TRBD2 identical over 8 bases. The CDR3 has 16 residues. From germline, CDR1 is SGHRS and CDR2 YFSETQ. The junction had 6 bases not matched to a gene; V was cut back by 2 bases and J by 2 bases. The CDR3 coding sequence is TGCGCCAGCAGCTTACAAGCGGGAGCCACCTACAATGAGCAGTTCTTC. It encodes CASSLQAGATYNEQFF.

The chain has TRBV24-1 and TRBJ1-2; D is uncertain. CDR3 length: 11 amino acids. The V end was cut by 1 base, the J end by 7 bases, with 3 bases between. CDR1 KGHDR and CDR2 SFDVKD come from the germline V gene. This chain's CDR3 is CATSDLGGYTF. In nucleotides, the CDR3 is TGTGCCACCAGTGATTTAGGTGGCTACACCTTC.

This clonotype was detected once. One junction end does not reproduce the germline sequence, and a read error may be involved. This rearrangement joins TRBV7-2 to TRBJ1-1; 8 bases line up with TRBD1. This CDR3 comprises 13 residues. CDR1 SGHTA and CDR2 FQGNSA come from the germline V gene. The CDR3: CASSRTGLTGAFF. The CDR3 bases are TGTGCCAGCAGCCGGACAGGGTTAACTGGAGCTTTCTTT.

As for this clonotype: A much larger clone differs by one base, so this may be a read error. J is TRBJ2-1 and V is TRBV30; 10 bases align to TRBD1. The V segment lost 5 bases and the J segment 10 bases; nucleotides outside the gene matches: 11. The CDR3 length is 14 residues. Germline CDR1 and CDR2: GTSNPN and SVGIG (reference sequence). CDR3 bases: TGTGCCTGGGGCCAGACAGGGGGCTTGGGGGAGCAGTTCTTC. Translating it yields CAWGQTGGLGEQFF.

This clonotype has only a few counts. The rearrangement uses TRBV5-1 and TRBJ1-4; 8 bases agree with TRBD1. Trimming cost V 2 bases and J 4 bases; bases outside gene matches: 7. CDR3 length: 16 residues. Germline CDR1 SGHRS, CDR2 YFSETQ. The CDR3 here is CASSFRQGAINEKLFF. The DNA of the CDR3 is TGCGCCAGCAGCTTTCGGCAGGGGGCAATTAATGAAAAACTGTTTTTT.

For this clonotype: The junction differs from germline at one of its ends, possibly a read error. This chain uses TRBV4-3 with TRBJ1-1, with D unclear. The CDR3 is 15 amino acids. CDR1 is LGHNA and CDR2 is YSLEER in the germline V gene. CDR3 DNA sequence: TGCACCAGCAGCCAAGATCGGGCCGGGGACACTGAAGCTTTCTTT. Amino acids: CTSSQDRAGDTEAFF.

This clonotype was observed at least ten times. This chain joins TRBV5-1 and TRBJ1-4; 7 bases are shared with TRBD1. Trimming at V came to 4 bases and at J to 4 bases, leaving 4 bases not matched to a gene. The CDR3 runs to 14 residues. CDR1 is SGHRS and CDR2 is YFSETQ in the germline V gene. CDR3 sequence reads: CASSPQGVNEKLFF. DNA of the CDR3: TGCGCCAGCAGCCCGCAGGGGGTTAATGAAAAACTGTTTTTT.

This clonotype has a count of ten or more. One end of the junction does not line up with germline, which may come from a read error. The CDR3 spells CASSLAAGLAYEQYF. The CDR3 bases are TGTGCCAGCAGCCTAGCCGCGGGACTAGCCTACGAGCAGTACTTC. V usage is TRBV7-2 and J usage is TRBJ2-7, with TRBD2 matching over 8 bases. The CDR3 consists of 15 residues. Germline V gene sequence: CDR1 SGHTA, CDR2 FQGNSA.

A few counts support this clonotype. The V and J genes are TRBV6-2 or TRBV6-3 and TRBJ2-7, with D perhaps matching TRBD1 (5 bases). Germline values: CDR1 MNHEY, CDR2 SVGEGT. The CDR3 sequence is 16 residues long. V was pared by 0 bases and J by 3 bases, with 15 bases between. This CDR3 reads CASSYSKFHRSYEQYF. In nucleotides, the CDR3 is TGTGCCAGCAGTTACTCGAAGTTTCACAGGAGCTACGAGCAGTACTTC.

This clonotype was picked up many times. CDR3 coding DNA: TGTGCCAGCAGCACCATCACTAGCGGGGGGGCGAAGACCCAGTACTTC. It specifies CASSTITSGGAKTQYF. The rearrangement joins TRBV13 to TRBJ2-5, with TRBD2 identical over 13 bases. J gave up 6 bases and V 5 bases, and 9 bases lay outside the gene matches. Germline V gene data show CDR1 as PRHDT and CDR2 as FYEKMQ (reference sequence). This CDR3 spans 16 amino acids.

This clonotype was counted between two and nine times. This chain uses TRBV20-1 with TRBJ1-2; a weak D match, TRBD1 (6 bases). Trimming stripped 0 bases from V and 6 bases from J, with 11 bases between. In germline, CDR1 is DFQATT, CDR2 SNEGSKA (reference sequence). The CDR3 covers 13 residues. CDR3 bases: TGCAGTGCTAGAGATTATTCAGGGGATGGCTACACCTTC. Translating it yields CSARDYSGDGYTF.

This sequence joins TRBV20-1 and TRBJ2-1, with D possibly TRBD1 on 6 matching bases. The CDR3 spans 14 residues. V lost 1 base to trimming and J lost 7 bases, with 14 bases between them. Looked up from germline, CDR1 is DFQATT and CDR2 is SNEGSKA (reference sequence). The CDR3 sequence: CSARVRQALNEQFF. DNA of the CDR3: TGCAGTGCTAGAGTGAGACAGGCCCTTAATGAGCAGTTCTTC.

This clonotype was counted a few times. CDR3 bases: TGTGCCAGCAGCCAGGGGGCCGAAAACATTCAGTACTTC. Translating gives CASSQGAENIQYF. The chain couples TRBV6-4 to TRBJ2-4, with 8 positions matching TRBD1. In germline, CDR1 is MRHNA, CDR2 SNTAGT. The V and J ends lost 6 bases and 5 bases, in that order; junction bases with no gene match: 3. CDR3 length: 13 residues.